What follows are 12 T cell receptor beta chains derived from one specimen sequenced in a study of shared T cell receptors in the human thymus. TCRdb keeps only in-frame clones here, not all; method: immunoSEQ multiplex PCR. The data show about 400,000 clones, approximately 95% seen once. The specimen sequenced was thymocytes. Receptors originate from a human donor.

The chain carries TRBV4-1 and TRBJ1-3; the match to TRBD1 covers 10 bases. The V gene end was trimmed by 1 base and the J gene end by 2 bases; junction bases not matched to a gene: 14. The germline gives CDR1 MGHRA, CDR2 YSYEKL. This CDR3 comprises 20 residues. The CDR3 region has the DNA TGCGCCAGCAGCCAAGTTCCTGAACCACCGGGACAGGGGCCTGGAAACACCATATATTTT. Amino acids: CASSQVPEPPGQGPGNTIYF.

The chain carries TRBV28 and TRBJ1-5, with 8 bases lining up with TRBD1. Germline V gene lookup returns CDR1 MDHEN and CDR2 SYDVKM. The CDR3 spans 15 residues. The V and J ends lost 5 bases and 6 bases, in that order; junction bases with no gene match: 9. As DNA, the CDR3 is TGTGCCAGCAGTCCCCTCGGACAGGGTGGTCAGCCCCAGCATTTT. The encoded protein is CASSPLGQGGQPQHF.

The rearrangement joins TRBV7-2 to TRBJ1-5, with 8 bases aligning to TRBD1. CDR1 and CDR2 from the germline V gene are SGHTA and FQGNSA. This CDR3 comprises 18 residues. J gave up 1 base and V 4 bases, and 12 bases lay outside the gene matches. In DNA, the CDR3 is TGTGCCAGCAGCTCAGGGGGCCGGGATGGAAGGAGCAATCAGCCCCAGCATTTT. This sequence encodes CASSSGGRDGRSNQPQHF.

This clone was seen only once. The genes are TRBV6-5 and TRBJ1-6; no reliable D call. Germline-derived CDR1 and CDR2 are MNHEY and SVGAGI. The V and J ends lost 6 bases and 10 bases respectively, with 19 bases between them. CDR3 length equals 15 residues. CDR3 loop: CASSPGRAQGSPLHF. The CDR3 coding sequence is TGTGCCAGCAGCCCCGGACGGGCCCAAGGATCACCCCTCCACTTT.

Concerning this clone: A junction boundary mismatches the germline segment, possibly from a read error. The V call is TRBV20-1, the J call TRBJ2-1, with TRBD2 matching over 10 bases. The CDR3 contains 11 residues. Looked up from germline, CDR1 is DFQATT and CDR2 is SNEGSKA (reference sequence). CDR3 amino acids: CSALRLAGPLF. The CDR3 DNA sequence: TGCAGTGCCCTTCGACTAGCGGGCCCTCTCTTC.

This clone appeared a single time. Within the sample, other DNA sequences also encode this same CDR3. The chain couples TRBV29-1 to TRBJ2-1, with 8 bases that match TRBD2. The CDR3 is made up of 22 amino acids. Germline-derived CDR1 and CDR2 are SQVTM and ANQGSEA. The ends lost 4 bases at V and 6 bases at J; junction bases unmatched: 32. CDR3: CSVGPLGGREGPPGLDFNEQFF. The CDR3 coding sequence is TGCAGCGTTGGACCGCTGGGGGGGCGGGAAGGGCCCCCGGGACTAGATTTCAATGAGCAGTTCTTC.

This chain links TRBV7-9 with TRBJ2-2, with TRBD2 matching 12 bases. Per the germline V gene, CDR1 is SEHNR and CDR2 is FQNEAQ (reference sequence). The CDR3 has 17 residues. The V and J ends lost 6 bases and 0 bases, in that order; junction bases with no gene match: 5. The DNA of the CDR3 is TGTGCCAGCAGACCGGGACTAGCGGGCTCGAACACCGGGGAGCTGTTTTTT. Protein product: CASRPGLAGSNTGELFF.

The CDR3 nucleotides read TGTGCCAGTTCCCTAGCGGGAGGCACCGGGGAGCTGTTTTTT. This encodes CASSLAGGTGELFF. The rearrangement joins TRBV7-3 to TRBJ2-2, with 11 bases lining up with TRBD2. Germline CDR1 and CDR2: SGHTA and FQGTGA. J lost 4 bases, V lost 9 bases, and 4 bases had no gene match. This CDR3 contains 14 residues.

This sequence joins TRBV12-2 and TRBJ1-5; the table's D call, TRBD1, has no DNA check behind it. TRBV12-2 is a known pseudogene. CDR3 length: 10 amino acids. Written as DNA, the CDR3 is TGTGCAAGTCGCTTCAAGCCCCAGCATTTT. Its protein is CASRFKPQHF.

The chain couples TRBV19 to TRBJ1-1; 7 nucleotides agree with TRBD1. Looked up from germline, CDR1 is LNHDA and CDR2 is SQIVND (reference sequence). CDR3 length: 16 amino acids. Unmatched junction bases numbered 5, after V lost 0 bases and J lost 1 base. The CDR3 is CASSIDQRDRNTEAFF. The CDR3 DNA sequence: TGTGCCAGTAGTATAGATCAAAGGGACAGGAACACTGAAGCTTTCTTT.

This clone appeared once. The rearrangement uses TRBV5-8 and TRBJ2-7, with D maybe TRBD2 (5 bases). Trimming took 0 bases from V and 3 from J, leaving 13 bases between them. The CDR3 loop spans 15 amino acids. Germline V gene lookup returns CDR1 SGHTS and CDR2 YDEGEE. The CDR3 DNA follows: TGTGCCAGCAGCTTGGGGGAGACGAATTACTACGAGCAGTACTTC. It codes for CASSLGETNYYEQYF.

V is TRBV11-2 and J is TRBJ2-2; TRBD1 might be the D (6 bases). Germline values: CDR1 SGHAT, CDR2 FQNNGV. The CDR3 has 18 amino acids. V lost 6 bases and J 2 bases, leaving 22 bases between the germline ends. This CDR3 is CASRPFSPRGNNTGELFF. In DNA, the CDR3 is TGTGCCAGCAGACCCTTTAGTCCCAGGGGAAATAACACCGGGGAGCTGTTTTTT.